Shown below are 19 T cell receptor beta chains from a single sample sequenced in a study of blood T cell repertoires in COVID-19. Clones were read by immunoSEQ multiplex PCR, and TCRdb kept only the in-frame ones, dropping some. The sample records about 95,000 clones, about four fifths being singletons. Sequences were obtained from peripheral blood. These receptors were obtained from a man aged 80 or over with COVID-19, enrolled during active disease.

CDR3 region: CASSPQRLAGRTDTQYF. Here the CDR3 DNA reads TGTGCCAGCAGCCCCCAGCGGCTAGCGGGACGCACAGATACGCAGTATTTT. This chain joins TRBV7-3 and TRBJ2-3; 9 bases align to TRBD2. Germline V CDR1 and CDR2: SGHTA, FQGTGA. The CDR3 covers 17 residues. V trimming: 5 bases; J trimming: 1 base; junction bases outside the gene matches: 10.

The chain links TRBV7-3 to TRBJ1-1; a weak D match, TRBD1 (6 bases). Germline V lookup: CDR1 SGHTA, CDR2 FQGTGA. V lost 5 bases and J lost 6, with 16 bases in between. The CDR3 has 14 residues. The CDR3, as DNA: TGTGCCAGCAGCCGCGACAGGAATGTGCCTGAAGCTTTCTTT. It specifies CASSRDRNVPEAFF.

The chain employs TRBV30 and TRBJ1-3; maybe TRBD1 (5 bases). V lost 8 bases and J 2 bases, leaving 13 bases between the germline ends. The CDR3 is made up of 13 amino acids. CDR1 is GTSNPN, CDR2 SVGIG, per germline (reference sequence). CDR3 sequence: CARERQTGNTIYF. CDR3 bases: TGTGCCCGGGAACGACAGACTGGAAACACCATATATTTT. Supplemented by reference TRBV30 and TRBJ1-3, the full variable domain reads SQTIHQWPATLVQPVGSPLSLECTVEGTSNPNLYWYRQAAGRGLQLLFYSVGIGQISSEVPQNLSASRPQDRQFILSSKKLLLSDSGFYLCARERQTGNTIYFGEGSWLTVV.

This clone was detected a few times. The J gene is TRBJ1-4, the V gene TRBV5-1; D unclear. Germline CDR1 reads SGHRS; CDR2 reads YFSETQ. V lost 0 bases, J lost 0 bases, and 9 bases lay in between. CDR3 length: 16 amino acids. The DNA of the CDR3 is TGCGCCAGCAGCTTGGGCCAGACTGCAACTAATGAAAAACTGTTTTTT. Amino acids: CASSLGQTATNEKLFF.

The gene calls are TRBV6-5 and TRBJ1-1, with D uncertain. The CDR3 has 13 residues. V dropped 9 bases and J dropped 0 bases, with 11 bases sitting between them. Per germline, CDR1 MNHEY and CDR2 SVGAGI. Written as DNA, the CDR3 is TGTGCCAGTACCCGAGGAATGAACACTGAAGCTTTCTTT. It encodes CASTRGMNTEAFF.

The chain joins TRBV11-3 to TRBJ1-2, with D uncertain. Trimming took 3 bases from V and 8 from J, leaving 19 bases between them. Germline CDR1 SGHNT, CDR2 YENEEA. CDR3 length equals 15 residues. The CDR3 protein is CASSFGIVPPIGYTF. The DNA of the CDR3 is TGTGCCAGCAGCTTTGGTATAGTCCCACCCATCGGCTACACCTTC.

This chain uses TRBV27 with TRBJ2-7, with 7 bases aligning to TRBD1. Germline loops: CDR1 MNHEY, CDR2 SMNVEV (reference sequence). This CDR3 contains 13 residues. V gave up 4 bases and J gave up 3 bases; unmatched junction bases: 3. CDR3 residues: CASSSNRGYEQYF. The DNA of the CDR3 is TGTGCCAGCAGTTCGAACAGGGGCTACGAGCAGTACTTC.

The V gene is TRBV7-9, the J gene TRBJ1-1; no clear D gene. The length of the CDR3 is 17 residues. Deletions cut 1 base from V and 0 bases from J, with 15 bases between. The V gene's germline CDR1 is SEHNR and CDR2 FQNEAQ (reference sequence). CDR3 region: CASSLGLLREMNTEAFF. CDR3 DNA: TGTGCCAGCAGCTTAGGCTTGTTGAGGGAGATGAACACTGAAGCTTTCTTT.

V is TRBV3-1 (or the pseudogene TRBV3-2) and J is TRBJ1-1; a possible D gene is TRBD1 (6 bases). Trimming cost V 4 bases and J 1 base, with 10 bases left between them. The CDR3 runs to 14 residues. Germline lookup yields CDR1 LGHDT and CDR2 YNNKEL (reference sequence). The CDR3 DNA reads as TGTGCCAGCAGCCGATCGGACAGGAACACTGAAGCTTTCTTT. Protein product: CASSRSDRNTEAFF.

This clone appeared once. Germline and junction disagree at one end, which may indicate a read error. This chain connects TRBV10-2 to TRBJ1-4; D might be TRBD1 (5 bases). Germline CDR1 WSHSY, CDR2 SAAADI. The CDR3 spans 12 residues. The CDR3 sequence is CASSESGGVGVF. For the CDR3, the DNA is TGCGCCAGCAGTGAGTCGGGGGGAGTTGGGGTCTTT.

This clone was seen a single time. This rearrangement joins TRBV30 to TRBJ1-5; maybe TRBD1 (6 bases). V shed 5 bases and J shed 2 bases, with 10 bases lying between them. Germline assignment: CDR1 GTSNPN and CDR2 SVGIG (reference sequence). The CDR3 has 13 residues. CDR3: CAWQAGGNQPQHF. As DNA, the CDR3 is TGTGCCTGGCAGGCAGGGGGCAATCAGCCCCAGCATTTT.

This clone was picked up one time. V is TRBV2 and J is TRBJ2-1, with unresolved D. V lost 1 base and J 9 bases, leaving 7 bases between the germline ends. Germline lookup yields CDR1 SNHLY and CDR2 FYNNEI. CDR3 length equals 12 residues. The CDR3, as DNA: TGTGCCAGCAGTGAAGGGCGGAGTGAGCAGTTCTTC. It specifies CASSEGRSEQFF.

The chain carries TRBV30 and TRBJ1-2; no clear D. Trimming pared 7 bases from V and 8 bases from J, leaving 20 bases between. The CDR3 runs to 13 residues. Germline V gene lookup returns CDR1 GTSNPN and CDR2 SVGIG (reference sequence). The CDR3 region is CALPADGMRGYTF. CDR3 coding DNA: TGTGCCTTGCCGGCCGACGGGATGAGAGGCTACACCTTC. The whole variable domain, remainder taken from reference TRBV30 and TRBJ1-2, is SQTIHQWPATLVQPVGSPLSLECTVEGTSNPNLYWYRQAAGRGLQLLFYSVGIGQISSEVPQNLSASRPQDRQFILSSKKLLLSDSGFYLCALPADGMRGYTFGSGTRLTVV.

J is TRBJ2-5 and V is TRBV3-1 (or the pseudogene TRBV3-2); TRBD2 agrees at 10 bases. The CDR3 runs 17 residues. Germline CDR1 LGHDT, CDR2 YNNKEL (reference sequence). The V and J ends lost 0 bases and 3 bases, in that order; junction bases with no gene match: 7. This chain's CDR3 is CASSQDWPSGSEETQYF. CDR3 coding DNA: TGTGCCAGCAGCCAAGACTGGCCTAGCGGGAGTGAAGAGACCCAGTACTTC.

The chain recombines TRBV30 with TRBJ1-1, with D tentatively TRBD1 (5 bases). CDR1 is GTSNPN, CDR2 SVGIG, per germline (reference sequence). V lost 0 bases, J lost 8 bases, and 7 bases lay in between. The CDR3 consists of 11 residues. The CDR3 region has the DNA TGTGCCTGGAGTGTGCGGGACGAAGCTTTCTTT. Its protein product is CAWSVRDEAFF. The full variable domain, with the rest looked up from reference TRBV30 and TRBJ1-1, is SQTIHQWPATLVQPVGSPLSLECTVEGTSNPNLYWYRQAAGRGLQLLFYSVGIGQISSEVPQNLSASRPQDRQFILSSKKLLLSDSGFYLCAWSVRDEAFFGQGTRLTVV.

V usage is TRBV7-2 and J usage is TRBJ1-5; D perhaps matches TRBD1 (6 bases). The CDR3 sequence is 15 residues long. Germline V gene sequence: CDR1 SGHTA, CDR2 FQGNSA. The germline V and J ends were trimmed by 5 bases and 1 base, with 12 bases remaining between them. The CDR3 nucleotides read TGTGCCAGCAGCACCTTTACAGGGAGCAATCAGCCCCAGCATTTT. Encoded protein: CASSTFTGSNQPQHF.

This clone was seen only a few times. The chain uses TRBV13 and TRBJ2-2, with 8 bases lining up with TRBD2. The CDR3 consists of 18 residues. Germline V gene data show CDR1 as PRHDT and CDR2 as FYEKMQ (reference sequence). V shed 11 bases, J shed 5 bases, and the junction held 22 bases outside the gene matches. CDR3 loop: CARTGGGTLQRKTGELFF. CDR3 DNA: TGTGCCCGCACCGGGGGGGGTACACTCCAACGGAAGACCGGGGAGCTGTTTTTT.

This clone has a single count. This chain joins TRBV7-3 and TRBJ2-2; 10 nucleotides line up with TRBD1. The length of the CDR3 is 16 residues. J lost 4 bases, V lost 2 bases, and 4 bases had no gene match. Germline CDR1 and CDR2: SGHTA and FQGTGA. CDR3 nucleotide sequence: TGTGCCAGCAGCTTATCCCGGACAGGGGGCACCGGGGAGCTGTTTTTT. Protein: CASSLSRTGGTGELFF.

The V call is TRBV6-2 or TRBV6-3, the J call TRBJ2-7; TRBD1 aligns across 7 bases. The V gene end was trimmed by 5 bases and the J gene end by 5 bases; junction bases not matched to a gene: 6. The V gene's germline CDR1 is MNHEY and CDR2 SVGEGT. CDR3 length: 13 residues. The CDR3 region has the DNA TGTGCCAGCAGTACTGACAGGGTCCACGAGCAGTACTTC. This sequence encodes CASSTDRVHEQYF.